This T cell receptor beta chain was documented in a study of blood T cell repertoires in COVID-19. The overall study: Researchers got acute and convalescent COVID-19 samples from the United States, Italy and Spain. In each case, the material was cDNA or gDNA derived from T cells, B-cell-depleted T cells, or PBMCs.

V was shortened by 8 bases and J by 3 bases, with 16 bases between the two germline ends. The CDR3 is 14 residues long. CDR1 and CDR2 (germline): MNHEY, SVGAGI. Enrolled through a virtual design, the participants were between roughly 18 and 100 years of age and came from about two dozen US areas. Cohorts were assigned according to the clinical history that participants reported. Clones were read by immunoSEQ multiplex PCR, and TCRdb kept only the in-frame ones, dropping some. Of some 170,000 clones detected, 84% appear once; the ten largest clones hold 12% to 15%. The TCR sequence derives from a man aged 50 or older who had recovered from COVID-19. The V gene is TRBV6-5, the J gene TRBJ1-1; TRBD1 is a possible D gene (5 bases). Material: PBMCs or T cells enriched from blood (not recorded which). CDR3 bases: TGTGCCAGCTCAGACCTCAGGGTTTACACTGAAGCTTTCTTT. This gives the protein CASSDLRVYTEAFF.